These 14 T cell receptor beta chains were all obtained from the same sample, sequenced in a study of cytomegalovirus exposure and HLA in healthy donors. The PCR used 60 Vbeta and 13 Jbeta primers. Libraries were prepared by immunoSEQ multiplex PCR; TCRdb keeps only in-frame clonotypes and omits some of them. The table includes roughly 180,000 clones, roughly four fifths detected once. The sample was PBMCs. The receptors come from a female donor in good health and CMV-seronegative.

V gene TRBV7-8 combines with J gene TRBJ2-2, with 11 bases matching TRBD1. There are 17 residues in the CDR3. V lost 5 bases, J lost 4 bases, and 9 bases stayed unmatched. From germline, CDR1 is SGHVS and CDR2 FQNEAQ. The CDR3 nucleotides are TGTGCCAGCAGCCCGAGGACAGGGGGCGCGACCACCGGGGAGCTGTTTTTT. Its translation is CASSPRTGGATTGELFF.

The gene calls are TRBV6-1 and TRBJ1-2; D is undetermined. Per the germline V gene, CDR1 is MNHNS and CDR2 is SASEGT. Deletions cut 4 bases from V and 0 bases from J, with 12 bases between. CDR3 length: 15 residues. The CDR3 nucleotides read TGTGCCAGCAGTGTAAGAGGGTTGGCTAACTATGGCTACACCTTC. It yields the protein CASSVRGLANYGYTF.

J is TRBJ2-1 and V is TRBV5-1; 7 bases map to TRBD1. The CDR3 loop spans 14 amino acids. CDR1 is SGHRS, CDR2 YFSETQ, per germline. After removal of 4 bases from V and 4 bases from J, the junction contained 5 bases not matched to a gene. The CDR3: CASSGGQQYNEQFF. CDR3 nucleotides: TGCGCCAGCAGCGGGGGACAGCAGTACAATGAGCAGTTCTTC.

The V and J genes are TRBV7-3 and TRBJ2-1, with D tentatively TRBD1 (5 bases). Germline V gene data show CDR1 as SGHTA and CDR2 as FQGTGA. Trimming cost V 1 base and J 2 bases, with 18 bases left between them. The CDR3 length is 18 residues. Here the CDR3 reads CASSLKGAGSPPYNEQFF. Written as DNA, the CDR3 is TGTGCCAGCAGCTTAAAAGGGGCAGGGTCCCCTCCCTACAATGAGCAGTTCTTC.

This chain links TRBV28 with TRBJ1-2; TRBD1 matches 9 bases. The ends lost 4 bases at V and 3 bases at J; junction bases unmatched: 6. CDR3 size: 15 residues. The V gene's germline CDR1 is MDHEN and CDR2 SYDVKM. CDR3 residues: CASSSPRQGDYGYTF. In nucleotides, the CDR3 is TGTGCCAGCAGTTCCCCCAGACAGGGGGACTATGGCTACACCTTC.

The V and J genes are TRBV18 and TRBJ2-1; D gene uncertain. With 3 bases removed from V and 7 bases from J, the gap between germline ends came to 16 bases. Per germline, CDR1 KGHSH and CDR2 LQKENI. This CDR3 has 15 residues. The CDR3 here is CASSPPVGSWNEQFF. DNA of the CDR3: TGTGCCAGCTCACCCCCCGTGGGCTCTTGGAATGAGCAGTTCTTC.

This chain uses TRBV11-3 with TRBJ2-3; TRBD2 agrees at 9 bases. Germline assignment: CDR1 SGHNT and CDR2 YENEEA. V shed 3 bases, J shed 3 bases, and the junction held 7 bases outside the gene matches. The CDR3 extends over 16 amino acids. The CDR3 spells CASSLGRGGRTDTQYF. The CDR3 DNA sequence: TGTGCCAGCAGCTTGGGGCGGGGGGGAAGGACAGATACGCAGTATTTT.

The CDR3 protein is CASSYSSREGGNTIYF. The DNA of the CDR3 is TGTGCCAGCAGTTACTCGAGTAGGGAGGGAGGAAACACCATATATTTT. The V gene is TRBV6-6, the J gene TRBJ1-3, with D uncertain. The germline gives CDR1 MNHNY, CDR2 SVGAGI (reference sequence). This CDR3 comprises 16 residues. V lost 0 bases and J lost 4, with 13 bases in between.

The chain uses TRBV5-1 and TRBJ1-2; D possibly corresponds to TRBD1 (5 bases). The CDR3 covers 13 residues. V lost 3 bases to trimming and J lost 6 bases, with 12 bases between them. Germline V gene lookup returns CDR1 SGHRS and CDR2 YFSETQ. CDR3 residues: CASSSGQLNGYTF. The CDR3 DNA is TGCGCCAGCAGCTCCGGACAATTGAATGGCTACACCTTC.

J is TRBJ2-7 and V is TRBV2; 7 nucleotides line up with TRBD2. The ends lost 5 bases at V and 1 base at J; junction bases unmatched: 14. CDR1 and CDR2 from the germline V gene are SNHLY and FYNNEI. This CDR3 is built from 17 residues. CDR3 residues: CASSRYVGGGPSYEQYF. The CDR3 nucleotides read TGTGCCAGCAGTAGATATGTGGGCGGGGGACCATCCTACGAGCAGTACTTC.

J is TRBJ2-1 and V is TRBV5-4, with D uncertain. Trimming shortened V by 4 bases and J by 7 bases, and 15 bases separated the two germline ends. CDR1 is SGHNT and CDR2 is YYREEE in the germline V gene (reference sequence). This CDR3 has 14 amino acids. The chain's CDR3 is CASSESDVRNEQFF. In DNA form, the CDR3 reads TGTGCCAGCAGCGAGTCTGATGTGAGGAATGAGCAGTTCTTC.

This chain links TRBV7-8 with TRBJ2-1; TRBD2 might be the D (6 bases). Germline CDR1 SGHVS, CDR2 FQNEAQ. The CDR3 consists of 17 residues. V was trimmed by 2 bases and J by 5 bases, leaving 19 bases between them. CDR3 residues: CASSLRRGRGPHNEQFF. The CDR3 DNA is TGTGCCAGCAGCTTACGGCGGGGAAGAGGTCCCCACAATGAGCAGTTCTTC.

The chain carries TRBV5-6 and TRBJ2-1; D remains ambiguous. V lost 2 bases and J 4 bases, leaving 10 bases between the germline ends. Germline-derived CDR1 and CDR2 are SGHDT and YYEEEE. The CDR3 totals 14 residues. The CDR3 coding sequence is TGTGCCAGCAGCTTACTCACTCTATACAATGAGCAGTTCTTC. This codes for CASSLLTLYNEQFF. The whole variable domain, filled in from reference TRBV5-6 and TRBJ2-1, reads DAGVTQSPTHLIKTRGQQVTLRCSPKSGHDTVSWYQQALGQGPQFIFQYYEEEERQRGNFPDRFSGHQFPNYSSELNVNALLLGDSALYLCASSLLTLYNEQFFGPGTRLTVL.

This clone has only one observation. This CDR3 is CASSPGQGGNTGELFF. In nucleotides, the CDR3 is TGTGCCAGCAGTCCTGGACAGGGGGGGAACACCGGGGAGCTGTTTTTT. This sequence joins TRBV9 and TRBJ2-2, with 10 bases lining up with TRBD1. The CDR3 has 16 residues. The trim removed 5 bases at V and 1 base at J, leaving 5 bases unmatched. The germline V gene has CDR1 SGDLS and CDR2 YYNGEE.